These 5 T cell receptor beta chains were sequenced from one sample in a study of OX40 agonist ivuxolimab in advanced cancers. TCRdb keeps only in-frame clones here, not all; method: immunoSEQ multiplex PCR. The data contain about 73,000 clones, around nine tenths of them singletons. This sample comprised CD4+ or CD8+ T cells sorted from blood, obtained in a trial of the OX40 agonist ivuxolimab. These receptors all stem from an adult with an advanced solid tumor such as melanoma, head and neck, liver or kidney cancer.

The chain is built from TRBV18 and TRBJ1-4; D is perhaps TRBD1 (5 bases). The CDR3 runs to 15 residues. Per germline, CDR1 KGHSH and CDR2 LQKENI. Trimming took off 0 bases at V and 7 bases at J, with 12 bases between the two ends. The DNA of the CDR3 is TGTGCCAGCTCACCACCGCCAGGGTTGACTGAAAAACTGTTTTTT. This gives the protein CASSPPPGLTEKLFF.

The J gene is TRBJ1-6, the V gene TRBV25-1, with TRBD1 identical over 9 bases. The CDR3 length is 15 residues. J lost 8 bases, V lost 4 bases, and 6 bases had no gene match. CDR1 and CDR2 (germline): MGHDK, SYGVNS. CDR3 sequence reads: CASSGGDRDYSPLHF. The CDR3 coding sequence is TGTGCCAGCAGTGGGGGGGACAGGGATTATTCACCCCTCCACTTT.

This clone was counted between two and nine times. The chain recombines TRBV7-2 with TRBJ2-5; no clear D. CDR3 length: 12 amino acids. Germline V CDR1 and CDR2: SGHTA, FQGNSA. The V end was cut by 1 base, the J end by 5 bases, with 5 bases between. In nucleotides, the CDR3 is TGTGCCAGCAGCTTAGTTCGCGAGACCCAGTACTTC. Translation gives CASSLVRETQYF.

Only one count was recorded for this clone. The chain couples TRBV28 to TRBJ1-2; D possibly corresponds to TRBD1 (6 bases). The germline gives CDR1 MDHEN, CDR2 SYDVKM. The CDR3 sequence is 14 residues long. Trimming pared 3 bases from V and 4 bases from J, leaving 12 bases between. This CDR3 is CASSFPRGTYGYTF. Written as DNA, the CDR3 is TGTGCCAGCAGTTTCCCCAGGGGAACCTATGGCTACACCTTC.

J is TRBJ1-1 and V is TRBV10-1; D remains ambiguous. Germline V gene lookup returns CDR1 WNHNN and CDR2 SYGVQD (reference sequence). This CDR3 is 13 amino acids long. V lost 4 bases, J lost 1 base, and 7 bases lay in between. CDR3 region: CASSGRQNTEAFF. The CDR3 DNA is TGCGCCAGCAGTGGACGACAGAACACTGAAGCTTTCTTT.